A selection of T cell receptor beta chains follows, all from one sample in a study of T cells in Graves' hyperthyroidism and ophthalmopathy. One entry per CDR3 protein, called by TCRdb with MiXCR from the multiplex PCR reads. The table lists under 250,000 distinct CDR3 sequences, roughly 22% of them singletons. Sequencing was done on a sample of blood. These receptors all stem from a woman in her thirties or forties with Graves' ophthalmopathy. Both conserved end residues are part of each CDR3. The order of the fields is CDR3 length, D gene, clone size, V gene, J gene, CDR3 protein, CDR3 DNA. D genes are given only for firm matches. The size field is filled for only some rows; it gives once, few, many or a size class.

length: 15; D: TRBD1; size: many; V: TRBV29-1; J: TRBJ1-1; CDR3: CSVRPGQDRLTEAFF; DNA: TGCAGCGTGCGACCGGGACAGGATCGGTTGACTGAAGCTTTCTTT
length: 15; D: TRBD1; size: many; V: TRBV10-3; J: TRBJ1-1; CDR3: CAISDAGTGITEAFF; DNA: TGTGCCATCAGTGATGCCGGGACAGGGATCACTGAAGCTTTCTTT
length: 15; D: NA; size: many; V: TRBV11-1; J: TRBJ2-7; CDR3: CASSLAGLGTYEQYF; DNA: TGTGCCAGCAGCCTGGCGGGACTCGGAACCTACGAGCAGTACTTC
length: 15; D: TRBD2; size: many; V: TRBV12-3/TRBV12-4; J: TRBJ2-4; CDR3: CATRSGGAGKDIQYF; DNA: TGTGCCACCCGGTCGGGAGGGGCGGGAAAGGACATTCAGTACTTC
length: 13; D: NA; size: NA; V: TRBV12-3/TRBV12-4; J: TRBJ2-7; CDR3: CASSLLQGREQYF; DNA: TGTGCCAGCAGTTTGTTACAGGGCCGCGAGCAGTACTTC
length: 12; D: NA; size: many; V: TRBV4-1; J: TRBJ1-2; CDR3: CASRQQGDGYTF; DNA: TGCGCCAGCAGACAACAAGGAGATGGCTACACCTTC
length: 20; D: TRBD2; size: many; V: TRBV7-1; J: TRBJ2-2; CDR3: CASSITGTSGRKPSTGELFF; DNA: TGTGCCAGCAGCATCACCGGGACTAGCGGGAGAAAACCGAGCACCGGGGAGCTGTTTTTT
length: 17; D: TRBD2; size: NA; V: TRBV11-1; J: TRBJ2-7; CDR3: CASSPRLREGENYEQYF; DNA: TGTGCCAGCAGCCCCCGCCTGCGGGAGGGTGAAAATTACGAGCAGTACTTC
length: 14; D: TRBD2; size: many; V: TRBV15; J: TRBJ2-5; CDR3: CATSRNGRAETQYF; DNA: TGTGCCACCAGCAGAAACGGGAGGGCAGAGACCCAGTACTTC
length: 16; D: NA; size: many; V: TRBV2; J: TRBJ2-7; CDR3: CASSLTKTFLSYEQYF; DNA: TGTGCCAGCAGTCTTACTAAGACTTTCCTCTCCTACGAGCAGTACTTC
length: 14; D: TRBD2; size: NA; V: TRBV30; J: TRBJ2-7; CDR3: CAWSGTSGYYEQYF; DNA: TGTGCCTGGAGTGGGACTAGCGGATACTACGAGCAGTACTTC
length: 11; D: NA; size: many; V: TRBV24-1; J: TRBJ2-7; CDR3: CATSRGHEQYF; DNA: TGTGCCACCAGTCGTGGTCACGAGCAGTACTTC
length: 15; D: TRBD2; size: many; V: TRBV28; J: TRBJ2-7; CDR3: CASSQLRGSSYEQYF; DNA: TGTGCCAGCAGTCAACTTCGCGGGAGCTCCTACGAGCAGTACTTC
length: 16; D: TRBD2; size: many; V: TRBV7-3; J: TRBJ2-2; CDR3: CASSSTGGGQSGELFF; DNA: TGTGCCAGCAGCTCAACGGGGGGAGGGCAATCCGGGGAGCTGTTTTTT
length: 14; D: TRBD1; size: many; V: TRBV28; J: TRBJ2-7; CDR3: CASSSGTGIYEQYF; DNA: TGTGCCAGCAGTTCCGGGACAGGGATCTACGAGCAGTACTTC
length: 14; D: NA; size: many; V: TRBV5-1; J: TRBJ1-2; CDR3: CASSLDTVSYGYTF; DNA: TGCGCCAGCAGCTTGGATACGGTCAGCTATGGCTACACCTTC
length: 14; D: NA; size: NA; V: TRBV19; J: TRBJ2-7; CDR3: CASSQLSEGSARDF; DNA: TGCGCCAGCAGCCAACTTTCCGAAGGGTCAGCGCGGGACTTC
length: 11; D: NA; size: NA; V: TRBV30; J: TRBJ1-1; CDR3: CAWSVNRGAFF; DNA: TGTGCCTGGAGTGTGAACCGCGGGGCTTTCTTT
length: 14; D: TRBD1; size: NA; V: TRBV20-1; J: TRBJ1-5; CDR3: CSARDQGARQPQHF; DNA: TGCAGTGCTAGAGATCAGGGGGCTCGTCAGCCCCAGCATTTT
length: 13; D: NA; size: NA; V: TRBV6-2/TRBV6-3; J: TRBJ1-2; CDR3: CASSRDTGRGYTF; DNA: TGTGCCAGCAGTCGCGACACCGGTCGAGGCTACACCTTC
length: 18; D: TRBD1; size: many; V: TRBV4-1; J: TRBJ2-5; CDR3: CASSQVQGAQLREETQYF; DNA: TGCGCCAGCAGCCAAGTTCAGGGGGCGCAGCTACGGGAAGAGACCCAGTACTTC
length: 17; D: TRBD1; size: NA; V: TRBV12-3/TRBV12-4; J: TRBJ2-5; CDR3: CASSIRTSGTEQETQYF; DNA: TGTGCCAGCAGTATCCGAACCTCCGGGACAGAGCAAGAGACCCAGTACTTC
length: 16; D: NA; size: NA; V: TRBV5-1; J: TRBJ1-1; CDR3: CASSFPKGGVDTGAFF; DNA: TGCGCCAGCAGCTTTCCCAAGGGGGGGGTTGACACTGGAGCTTTCTTT
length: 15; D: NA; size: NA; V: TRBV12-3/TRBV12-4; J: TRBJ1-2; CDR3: CASSLARGTGEGYTF; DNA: TGTGCCAGCAGTTTAGCGCGAGGGACGGGAGAGGGCTACACCTTC
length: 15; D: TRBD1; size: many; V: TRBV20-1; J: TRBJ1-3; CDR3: CSARDLGTAGNTIYF; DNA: TGCAGTGCTAGAGATTTGGGGACAGCCGGAAACACCATATATTTT
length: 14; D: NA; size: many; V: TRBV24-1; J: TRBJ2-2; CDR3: CATSDLRAVGELFF; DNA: TGTGCCACCAGTGACCTCCGGGCGGTCGGGGAGCTGTTTTTT
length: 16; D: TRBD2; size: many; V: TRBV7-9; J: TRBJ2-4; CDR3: CASSSWAGEAKNIQYF; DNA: TGTGCCAGCAGCTCCTGGGCGGGAGAAGCCAAAAACATTCAGTACTTC
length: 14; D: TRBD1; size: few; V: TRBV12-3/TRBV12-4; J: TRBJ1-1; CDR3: CASSLMGQGSEAFF; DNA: TGTGCCAGCAGTTTAATGGGACAGGGGTCCGAAGCTTTCTTT
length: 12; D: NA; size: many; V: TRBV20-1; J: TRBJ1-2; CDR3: CSASKPNYGYTF; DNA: TGCAGTGCTAGTAAACCAAACTATGGCTACACCTTC
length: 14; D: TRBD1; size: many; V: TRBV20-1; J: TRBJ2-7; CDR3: CSARVGDRDYEQYF; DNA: TGCAGTGCTAGGGTTGGGGACAGAGACTACGAGCAGTACTTC
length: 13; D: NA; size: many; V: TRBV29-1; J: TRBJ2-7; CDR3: CSVSPTGRYEQYF; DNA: TGCAGCGTCTCCCCAACAGGGAGGTACGAGCAGTACTTC
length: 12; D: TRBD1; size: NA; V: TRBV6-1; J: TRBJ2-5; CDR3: CASSSDRGTQYF; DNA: TGTGCCAGCAGCTCAGACAGGGGGACCCAGTACTTC
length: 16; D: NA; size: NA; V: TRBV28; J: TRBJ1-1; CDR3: CASSQRPNYMNTEAFF; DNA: TGTGCCAGCAGTCAACGACCTAACTACATGAACACTGAAGCTTTCTTT
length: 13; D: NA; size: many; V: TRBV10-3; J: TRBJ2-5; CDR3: CAIREGSEETQYF; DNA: TGTGCCATCAGGGAGGGTAGCGAAGAGACCCAGTACTTC
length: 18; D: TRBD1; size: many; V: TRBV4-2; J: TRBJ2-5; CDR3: CASSQGRSGDRGGETQYF; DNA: TGTGCCAGCAGCCAAGGACGTTCGGGGGACAGGGGAGGAGAGACCCAGTACTTC
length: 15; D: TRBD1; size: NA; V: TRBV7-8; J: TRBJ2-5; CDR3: CASSPRDRGWQTQYF; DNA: TGTGCCAGCAGCCCCCGGGACAGGGGGTGGCAGACCCAGTACTTC
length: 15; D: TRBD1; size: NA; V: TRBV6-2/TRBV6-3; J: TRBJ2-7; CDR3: CASSSQDRGSYEQYF; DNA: TGTGCCAGCAGTTCCCAGGACAGGGGATCCTACGAGCAGTACTTC
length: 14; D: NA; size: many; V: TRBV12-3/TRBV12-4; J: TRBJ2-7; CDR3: CASTTTQAQYEQYF; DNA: TGTGCCAGCACCACAACACAGGCCCAGTACGAGCAGTACTTC
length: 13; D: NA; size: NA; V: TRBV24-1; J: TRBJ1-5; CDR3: CATSSWSNQPQHF; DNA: TGTGCCACCAGTAGTTGGAGCAATCAGCCCCAGCATTTT
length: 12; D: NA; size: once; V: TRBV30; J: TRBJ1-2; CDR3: CAWSPRGAGYTF; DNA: TGTGCCTGGAGCCCGCGGGGGGCCGGCTACACCTTC
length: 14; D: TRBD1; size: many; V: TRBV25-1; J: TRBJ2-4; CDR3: CASSDSNRGPIQYF; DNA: TGTGCCAGCAGTGACTCGAACAGGGGTCCCATTCAGTACTTC
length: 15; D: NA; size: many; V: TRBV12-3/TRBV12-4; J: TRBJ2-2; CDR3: CASSLEGANTGELFF; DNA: TGTGCCAGCAGTTTAGAGGGGGCGAACACCGGGGAGCTGTTTTTT
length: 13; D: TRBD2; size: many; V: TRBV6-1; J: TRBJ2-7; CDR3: CASSNSGVYEQYF; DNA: TGTGCCAGCAGTAACAGCGGGGTCTACGAGCAGTACTTC
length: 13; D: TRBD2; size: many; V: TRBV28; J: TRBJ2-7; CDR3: CASKLAGSYEQYF; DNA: TGTGCCAGCAAACTAGCGGGAAGCTACGAGCAGTACTTC
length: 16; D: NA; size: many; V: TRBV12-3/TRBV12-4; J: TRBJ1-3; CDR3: CASSPPTGRFGNTIYF; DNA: TGTGCCAGCAGCCCGCCCACAGGGCGATTCGGAAACACCATATATTTT
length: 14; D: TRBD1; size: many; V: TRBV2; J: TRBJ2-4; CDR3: CASSERQGGNIQYF; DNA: TGTGCCAGCAGTGAACGACAGGGGGGAAACATTCAGTACTTC
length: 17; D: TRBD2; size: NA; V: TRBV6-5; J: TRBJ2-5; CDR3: CASSYPTSGPRGETQYF; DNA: TGTGCCAGCAGTTACCCGACTAGCGGCCCCAGAGGGGAGACCCAGTACTTC